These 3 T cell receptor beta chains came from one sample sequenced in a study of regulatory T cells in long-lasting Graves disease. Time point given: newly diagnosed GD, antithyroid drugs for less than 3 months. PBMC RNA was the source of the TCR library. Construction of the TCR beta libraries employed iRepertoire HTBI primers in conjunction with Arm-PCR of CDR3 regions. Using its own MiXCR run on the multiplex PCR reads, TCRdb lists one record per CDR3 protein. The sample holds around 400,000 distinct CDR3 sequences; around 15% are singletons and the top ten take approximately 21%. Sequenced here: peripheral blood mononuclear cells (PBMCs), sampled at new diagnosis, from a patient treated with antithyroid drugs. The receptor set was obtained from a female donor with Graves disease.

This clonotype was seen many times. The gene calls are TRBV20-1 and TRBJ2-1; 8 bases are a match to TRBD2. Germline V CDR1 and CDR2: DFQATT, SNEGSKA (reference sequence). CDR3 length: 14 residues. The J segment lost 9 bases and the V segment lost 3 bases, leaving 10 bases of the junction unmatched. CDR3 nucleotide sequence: TGCAGTGCTAGCTCCCGGGAGGGCCATCTTGAGCAGTTCTTC. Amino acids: CSASSREGHLEQFF.

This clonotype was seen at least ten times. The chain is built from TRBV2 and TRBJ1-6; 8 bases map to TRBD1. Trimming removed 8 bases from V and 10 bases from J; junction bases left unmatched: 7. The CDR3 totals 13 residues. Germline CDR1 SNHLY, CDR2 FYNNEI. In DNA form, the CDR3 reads TGTGCCAGCCGAGGACAGGGAGGGTCACCCCTCCACTTT. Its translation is CASRGQGGSPLHF.

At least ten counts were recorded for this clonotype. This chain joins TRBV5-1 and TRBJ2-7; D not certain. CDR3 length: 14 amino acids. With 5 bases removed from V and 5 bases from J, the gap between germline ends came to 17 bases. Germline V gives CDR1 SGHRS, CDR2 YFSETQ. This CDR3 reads CASRQTGLEDEQYF. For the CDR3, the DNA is TGCGCCAGCAGGCAAACCGGCCTAGAAGACGAGCAGTACTTC. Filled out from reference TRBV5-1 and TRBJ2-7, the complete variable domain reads KAGVTQTPRYLIKTRGQQVTLSCSPISGHRSVSWYQQTPGQGLQFLFEYFSETQRNKGNFPGRFSGRQFSNSRSEMNVSTLELGDSALYLCASRQTGLEDEQYFGPGTRLTVT.